These 24 T cell receptor beta chains originate from one sample sequenced in a study of blood T cell repertoires in COVID-19. Some clones are missing from TCRdb's copy, which holds only in-frame ones; the method was immunoSEQ multiplex PCR. The sample contains approximately 170,000 clones, less than 90% of which appear only once. Sample: PBMCs or T cells enriched from blood (not recorded which). Receptor source: a woman between 50 and 59 years old who had recovered from COVID-19.

The rearrangement joins TRBV18 to TRBJ1-1; D call uncertain. CDR1 is KGHSH and CDR2 is LQKENI in the germline V gene. The CDR3 sequence is 20 residues long. V gave up 3 bases and J gave up 4 bases, with 30 bases separating them. DNA of the CDR3: TGTGCCAGCTCACCTACCCCCCTCGGTGGCGCCGGGGTCCGGGGCACTGAAGCTTTCTTT. Translated: CASSPTPLGGAGVRGTEAFF. Full variable domain (outside the CDR3, taken from reference TRBV18 and TRBJ1-1): NAGVMQNPRHLVRRRGQEARLRCSPMKGHSHVYWYRQLPEEGLKFMVYLQKENIIDESGMPKERFSAEFPKEGPSILRIQQVVRGDSAAYFCASSPTPLGGAGVRGTEAFFGQGTRLTVV.

The chain recombines TRBV11-3 with TRBJ2-2, with D possibly matching TRBD1 (6 bases). V dropped 2 bases and J dropped 5 bases, with 15 bases sitting between them. This CDR3 has 16 amino acids. The germline V gene encodes CDR1 SGHNT and CDR2 YENEEA. CDR3 loop: CASSLSYRERTGELFF. CDR3 DNA: TGTGCCAGCAGCTTAAGCTACAGGGAACGTACCGGGGAGCTGTTTTTT.

V gene TRBV3-1 (or the pseudogene TRBV3-2) combines with J gene TRBJ1-4; D is uncertain. The CDR3 has 15 residues. Germline values: CDR1 LGHDT, CDR2 YNNKEL (reference sequence). V lost 3 bases to trimming and J lost 7 bases, with 15 bases between them. The CDR3 nucleotides are TGTGCCAGCAGCCATAGCGACACAGTGGGTGAAAAACTGTTTTTT. Protein: CASSHSDTVGEKLFF.

Worth noting for this clone: The same CDR3 is also encoded by other DNA sequences in this sample. The rearrangement joins TRBV5-1 to TRBJ1-1; tentatively, D is TRBD1 (6 bases). This CDR3 has 13 residues. With 3 bases removed from V and 1 base from J, the gap between germline ends came to 7 bases. Germline V gene data show CDR1 as SGHRS and CDR2 as YFSETQ. Written as DNA, the CDR3 is TGCGCCAGCAGCTGGGGGCGGAACACTGAAGCTTTCTTT. Translation: CASSWGRNTEAFF.

The chain combines TRBV5-1 with TRBJ2-1; TRBD1 agrees at 8 bases. Germline assignment: CDR1 SGHRS and CDR2 YFSETQ. The CDR3 length is 13 residues. The trim removed 4 bases at V and 10 bases at J, leaving 7 bases unmatched. CDR3 DNA: TGCGCCAGCAGCATGGACAGGGTCAACGAGCAGTTCTTC. Protein product: CASSMDRVNEQFF.

V is TRBV10-3 and J is TRBJ2-5; tentative D call: TRBD1 (8 bases). Germline values: CDR1 ENHRY, CDR2 SYGVKD. V shed 10 bases and J shed 5 bases, with 17 bases lying between them. The CDR3 loop spans 13 amino acids. The CDR3 here is CATAQGEGETQYF. CDR3 in DNA: TGTGCCACCGCACAGGGGGAGGGGGAGACCCAGTACTTC.

The chain employs TRBV7-2 and TRBJ2-7; 10 bases fit TRBD2. Germline loops: CDR1 SGHTA, CDR2 FQGNSA. V gave up 1 base and J gave up 6 bases; unmatched junction bases: 3. This CDR3 region has 14 residues. CDR3 DNA: TGTGCCAGCAGCTTAGGGGTAGCGGGAGGCGAGCAGTACGTC. It encodes CASSLGVAGGEQYV.

The rearrangement uses TRBV9 and TRBJ1-3; D gene uncertain. V lost 0 bases and J 4 bases, leaving 8 bases between the germline ends. The CDR3 has 14 amino acids. Germline CDR1 and CDR2: SGDLS and YYNGEE. The CDR3 sequence is CASSVGQFGNTIYF. The DNA of the CDR3 is TGTGCCAGCAGCGTAGGCCAGTTCGGAAACACCATATATTTT.

The chain carries TRBV11-2 and TRBJ2-4; D not certain. Germline CDR1 and CDR2: SGHAT and FQNNGV. V shed 3 bases and J shed 0 bases, with 12 bases lying between them. This CDR3 is built from 16 residues. CDR3 protein: CASSFSESLAKNIQYF. The CDR3 DNA sequence: TGTGCCAGCAGCTTTTCCGAGTCTCTAGCCAAAAACATTCAGTACTTC.

This clone was seen once. The chain couples TRBV5-1 to TRBJ2-5, with 9 bases identical to TRBD1. The CDR3 is 14 residues long. Germline CDR1 and CDR2: SGHRS and YFSETQ. V was clipped by 4 bases and J by 3 bases; unmatched bases: 4. The CDR3 region has the DNA TGCGCCAGCAGCATAGGACAGGGGAAAGAGACCCAGTACTTC. This codes for CASSIGQGKETQYF.

J is TRBJ1-2 and V is TRBV3-1 (or the pseudogene TRBV3-2), with 7 nucleotides matching TRBD1. Trimming cost V 3 bases and J 2 bases; bases outside gene matches: 3. This CDR3 has 14 amino acids. Germline V gene data show CDR1 as LGHDT and CDR2 as YNNKEL (reference sequence). CDR3 DNA: TGTGCCAGCAGCCATACAGGGGACAACTATGGCTACACCTTC. Translating gives CASSHTGDNYGYTF.

The rearrangement links TRBV7-8 to TRBJ2-1, with 9 bases matching TRBD2. The CDR3 sequence is 17 residues long. V dropped 5 bases and J dropped 9; count of bases not matched to a gene: 17. Per the germline V gene, CDR1 is SGHVS and CDR2 is FQNEAQ. The CDR3, as DNA: TGTGCCAGCAGCCTTCAAGGGGGTAGCGGGAGAGAGGGTGAGCAGTTCTTC. Its translation is CASSLQGGSGREGEQFF.

This chain links TRBV27 with TRBJ1-5, with 9 bases identical to TRBD1. The J segment lost 3 bases and the V segment lost 8 bases, leaving 8 bases of the junction unmatched. This CDR3 has 15 amino acids. Germline values: CDR1 MNHEY, CDR2 SMNVEV (reference sequence). The CDR3 region has the DNA TGTGCCAGCGGGGCCGGGACAGGGTTCAATCAGCCCCAGCATTTT. Its translation is CASGAGTGFNQPQHF.

The gene calls are TRBV11-3 and TRBJ2-1; D might be TRBD1 (6 bases). The CDR3 has 17 residues. The germline V gene has CDR1 SGHNT and CDR2 YENEEA. The V gene lost 5 bases and the J gene lost 3 bases, with 20 bases spanning the gap. Here the CDR3 reads CASSLHLIGTYYNEQFF. CDR3 bases: TGTGCCAGCAGCCTCCACCTCATTGGGACATACTACAATGAGCAGTTCTTC.

This clone was seen once. The chain links TRBV6-5 to TRBJ2-1; 7 positions match TRBD2. This CDR3 region has 13 residues. Germline V lookup: CDR1 MNHEY, CDR2 SVGAGI. With V trimmed by 6 bases and J by 10 bases, 9 bases remained unmatched. The CDR3 sequence: CASSPREAKEQFF. CDR3 DNA: TGTGCCAGCAGCCCCCGGGAGGCTAAGGAGCAGTTCTTC.

This clone was seen at least ten times. The rearrangement links TRBV10-1 to TRBJ2-1, with TRBD2 identical over 8 bases. Germline V gene lookup returns CDR1 WNHNN and CDR2 SYGVQD (reference sequence). The V segment lost 3 bases and the J segment 7 bases; nucleotides outside the gene matches: 11. CDR3 length equals 16 residues. CDR3 region: CASSERYGRARNEQFF. CDR3 nucleotide sequence: TGCGCCAGCAGTGAACGGTACGGGAGGGCCAGGAATGAGCAGTTCTTC.

The chain carries TRBV4-1 and TRBJ2-1, with 14 bases matching TRBD2. V was pared by 4 bases and J by 9 bases, with 5 bases of the junction left unmatched. The CDR3 has 15 residues. The V gene's germline CDR1 is MGHRA and CDR2 YSYEKL. The CDR3 nucleotides read TGCGCCAGCAGCCGGGGACTAGCGGGAGCGGGTGAGCAGTTCTTC. It encodes CASSRGLAGAGEQFF.

V gene TRBV27 combines with J gene TRBJ1-5; D unresolved. The V gene's germline CDR1 is MNHEY and CDR2 SMNVEV (reference sequence). Trimming stripped 4 bases from V and 6 bases from J, with 10 bases between. CDR3 length: 13 residues. The CDR3 reads CASSSKPLQPQHF. For the CDR3, the DNA is TGTGCCAGCAGTTCTAAACCCCTTCAGCCCCAGCATTTT.

Only a few counts were recorded for this clone. A junction boundary mismatches the germline segment, possibly from a read error. The genes are TRBV27 and TRBJ1-2; maybe TRBD1 (6 bases). This CDR3 is 11 amino acids long. Germline loops: CDR1 MNHEY, CDR2 SMNVEV (reference sequence). CDR3 sequence: CASSRGGLLSF. The CDR3 nucleotides are TGTGCCAGCAGTAGAGGGGGACTACTAAGCTTC.

This sequence joins TRBV7-9 and TRBJ1-1, with TRBD1 matching 7 bases. There are 14 residues in the CDR3. Trimming took 5 bases from V and 8 from J; bases not matched to a gene: 11. Germline assignment: CDR1 SEHNR and CDR2 FQNEAQ (reference sequence). CDR3 sequence: CASSLLSYRGEAFF. CDR3 in DNA: TGTGCCAGCAGCCTCCTCTCTTACAGGGGCGAAGCTTTCTTT.

J is TRBJ1-2 and V is TRBV30, with D perhaps TRBD1 (5 bases). V lost 5 bases and J 8 bases, leaving 12 bases between the germline ends. CDR3 length: 11 residues. Germline V gene data show CDR1 as GTSNPN and CDR2 as SVGIG (reference sequence). CDR3: CAWGPTAGYTF. DNA for the CDR3: TGTGCCTGGGGGCCGACAGCGGGCTACACCTTC.

The V gene is TRBV5-6, the J gene TRBJ2-7; D not resolved. Per the germline V gene, CDR1 is SGHDT and CDR2 is YYEEEE. Trimming shortened V by 4 bases and J by 2 bases, and 7 bases separated the two germline ends. CDR3 length: 12 amino acids. The CDR3 sequence: CASSDGAYEQYV. DNA for the CDR3: TGTGCCAGCAGCGACGGAGCCTACGAGCAGTACGTC.

The rearrangement uses TRBV15 and TRBJ1-3; D not certain. Trimming removed 8 bases at V and 0 bases at J, with 8 bases between. The CDR3 is 13 amino acids. The germline gives CDR1 LNHNV, CDR2 YYDKDF (reference sequence). The CDR3 is CATAGGSGNTIYF. The CDR3 DNA is TGTGCCACCGCCGGCGGCTCTGGAAACACCATATATTTT. The full variable domain, with the rest looked up from reference TRBV15 and TRBJ1-3, is DAMVIQNPRYQVTQFGKPVTLSCSQTLNHNVMYWYQQKSSQAPKLLFHYYDKDFNNEADTPDNFQSRRPNTSFCFLDIRSPGLGDTAMYLCATAGGSGNTIYFGEGSWLTVV.

This chain connects TRBV19 to TRBJ1-6; D possibly corresponds to TRBD1 (5 bases). Germline V gene sequence: CDR1 LNHDA, CDR2 SQIVND (reference sequence). V was shortened by 4 bases and J by 4 bases, with 5 bases between the two germline ends. The CDR3 consists of 13 residues. CDR3 coding DNA: TGTGCCAGTAGTAGACAGTATAATTCACCCCTCCACTTT. Translated, it gives CASSRQYNSPLHF.